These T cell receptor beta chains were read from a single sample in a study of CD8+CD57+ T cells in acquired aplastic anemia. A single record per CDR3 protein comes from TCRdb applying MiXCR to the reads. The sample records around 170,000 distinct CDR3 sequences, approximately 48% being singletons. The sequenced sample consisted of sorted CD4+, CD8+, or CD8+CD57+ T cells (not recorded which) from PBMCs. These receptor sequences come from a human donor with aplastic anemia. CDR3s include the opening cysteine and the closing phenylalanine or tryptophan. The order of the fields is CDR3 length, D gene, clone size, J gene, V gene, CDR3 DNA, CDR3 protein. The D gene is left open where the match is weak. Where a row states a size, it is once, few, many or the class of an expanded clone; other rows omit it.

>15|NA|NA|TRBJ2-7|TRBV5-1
TGCGCCAGCAGCTTGACCGACGGGTTAGCCTACGAGCAGTACTTC
CASSLTDGLAYEQYF
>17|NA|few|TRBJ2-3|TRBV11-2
TGTGCCAGCAGCTTATTGTGGGGAGCGGCTTACACAGATACGCAGTATTTT
CASSLLWGAAYTDTQYF
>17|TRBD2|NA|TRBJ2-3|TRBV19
TGTGCCAGTAGTATCCTAGCGGGAGGGCCGCGGACAGATACGCAGTATTTT
CASSILAGGPRTDTQYF
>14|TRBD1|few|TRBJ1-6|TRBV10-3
TGTGCCATCAGTGGGGGGACAGGGGGTTCACCCCTCCACTTT
CAISGGTGGSPLHF
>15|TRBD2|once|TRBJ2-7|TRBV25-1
TGTGCCACCGATAAGGGTGGGGACTACATCTACGAGCAGTACTTC
CATDKGGDYIYEQYF
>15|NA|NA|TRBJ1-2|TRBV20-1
TGCAGTGCTAGAGATCCCCGATCCATGAGCTATGGCTACACCTTC
CSARDPRSMSYGYTF
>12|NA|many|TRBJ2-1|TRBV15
TGTGCCACCAGGAATGGAAGACTTAAGCAAGTCTTC
CATRNGRLKQVF
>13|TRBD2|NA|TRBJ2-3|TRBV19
TGTGCCAGTGGCCTAGCGGGCACAGATACGCAGTATTTT
CASGLAGTDTQYF
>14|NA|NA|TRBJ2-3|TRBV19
TGTGCCAGTAGTATCATGGCTAGCACAGATACGCAGTATTTT
CASSIMASTDTQYF
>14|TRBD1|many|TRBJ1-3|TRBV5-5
TGTGCCAGCAGCTCGACAGGGGTCGGAAACACCATATATTTT
CASSSTGVGNTIYF
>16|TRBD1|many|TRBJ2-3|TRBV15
TGTGCCACCAGCAGAGATAGGGGTACAGGGGCAGTTACGCAGTATTTT
CATSRDRGTGAVTQYF
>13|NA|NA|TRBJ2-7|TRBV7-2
TGTGCCAGCAGCTTATTAGGTGCCTACGAGCAGTACTTC
CASSLLGAYEQYF
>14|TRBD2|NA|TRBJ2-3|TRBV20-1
TGCAGTGCTAGAGGGCTAGCGGGCACAGATACGCAGTATTTT
CSARGLAGTDTQYF
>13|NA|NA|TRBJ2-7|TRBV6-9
TGTGCCAGCAGTTATGCCGGGTCCAACGAGCAGTACTTC
CASSYAGSNEQYF
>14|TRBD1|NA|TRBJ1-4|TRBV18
TGTGCCAGCTCACGTGACAGGGTCGGCGAAAAACTGTTTTTT
CASSRDRVGEKLFF
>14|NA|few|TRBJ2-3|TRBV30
TGTGCCTGGGACACGACAGGTCGCACAGATACGCAGTATTTT
CAWDTTGRTDTQYF
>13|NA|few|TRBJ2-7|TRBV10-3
TGTGCCATCAGTGGGAGTAGCCCCTACGAGCAGTACTTC
CAISGSSPYEQYF
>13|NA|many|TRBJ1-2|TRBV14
TGTGCCAGCAGCCTACAGCAAGGGGAGGCCTACACCTTC
CASSLQQGEAYTF